This TCR beta chain was found in a study of T cell changes during pregnancy in multiple sclerosis. The repertoire was sequenced with immunoSEQ multiplex PCR; TCRdb's copy has only in-frame clones and lacks some. The sample includes about 76,000 clones, around 94% seen only once; the top ten take 0.58%. This CDR3 contains 13 residues. The germline CDR1 and CDR2 sequences are MNHEY and SMNVEV (reference sequence). The junction had 1 base not matched to a gene; V was cut back by 5 bases and J by 2 bases. The sample in question was peripheral blood, obtained in the third trimester of pregnancy. The chain couples TRBV27 to TRBJ2-3, with 7 bases fitting TRBD2. The sequence was collected from a female donor with multiple sclerosis, enrolled in a pregnancy study. CDR3 nucleotide sequence: TGTGCCAGCAGTAGCGGGAACACAGATACGCAGTATTTT. Translating gives CASSSGNTDTQYF.